These 28 T cell receptor beta chains share one sample of origin, sequenced in a study of regulatory T cells in long-lasting Graves disease. As to time point: persistent/refractory GD, antithyroid drugs over 5 years with positive TRAb. The authors made the TCR library using RNA they extracted from PBMCs. Relying on iRepertoire HTBI primers and Arm-PCR of CDR3 regions, the team built TCR beta libraries. TCRdb reprocessed the multiplex PCR reads via MiXCR and lists one record per CDR3 protein. The profile shows more than 650,000 distinct CDR3 sequences, around 30% of them singletons. The source was peripheral blood mononuclear cells (PBMCs), collected when the disease was refractory, from a patient treated with antithyroid drugs. All receptors derive from a female donor with Graves disease.

This clonotype turned up a few times. The V call is TRBV5-1, the J call TRBJ2-2, with D possibly matching TRBD1 (6 bases). CDR3 size: 16 residues. Per germline, CDR1 SGHRS and CDR2 YFSETQ. V lost 0 bases to trimming and J lost 3 bases, with 12 bases between them. The CDR3 DNA reads as TGCGCCAGCAGCTTGGACGGGACAATCTACACCGGGGAGCTGTTTTTT. It codes for CASSLDGTIYTGELFF.

The chain employs TRBV28 and TRBJ1-1; D not certain. The germline V gene has CDR1 MDHEN and CDR2 SYDVKM. The CDR3 has 15 amino acids. V gave up 4 bases and J gave up 1 base, with 13 bases separating them. The CDR3 spells CASSSRPPWNTEAFF. CDR3 nucleotides: TGTGCCAGCAGTTCTCGCCCACCTTGGAACACTGAAGCTTTCTTT.

This clonotype was observed many times. This chain uses TRBV20-1 with TRBJ2-7, with 10 bases matching TRBD2. Germline lookup yields CDR1 DFQATT and CDR2 SNEGSKA (reference sequence). The CDR3 runs to 14 residues. V lost 2 bases, J lost 2 bases, and 3 bases stayed unmatched. The CDR3 here is CSARPSGRAYEQYF. The CDR3 bases are TGCAGTGCTAGACCTAGCGGGAGAGCCTACGAGCAGTACTTC.

This clonotype was counted a few times. The CDR3 end shows no conserved phenylalanine or tryptophan, and so a read error is likely. The DNA of the CDR3 is TGTGCCAGCAGTCCGACAGGGTGGGTGAACACTGAAGCTTTCCTT. This translates into CASSPTGWVNTEAFL. The rearrangement links TRBV6-1 to TRBJ1-1, with TRBD1 identical over 7 bases. The ends lost 5 bases at V and 0 bases at J; junction bases unmatched: 6. CDR3 length equals 15 residues. Germline-derived CDR1 and CDR2 are MNHNS and SASEGT.

A single count supports this clonotype. V gene TRBV5-1 combines with J gene TRBJ2-7, with D unresolved. V lost 4 bases to trimming and J lost 0 bases, with 14 bases between them. The germline gives CDR1 SGHRS, CDR2 YFSETQ. The CDR3 spans 15 residues. The DNA of the CDR3 is TGCGCCAGCAGCCCTGGAGTCCCTATCTCCTACGAGCAGTACTTC. Translated, it gives CASSPGVPISYEQYF.

This clonotype was seen just once. This chain links TRBV11-2 with TRBJ2-1, with TRBD2 matching 9 bases. The germline V gene encodes CDR1 SGHAT and CDR2 FQNNGV. This CDR3 comprises 15 residues. V shed 5 bases, J shed 8 bases, and the junction held 10 bases outside the gene matches. The CDR3 is CASSLGSGSRDEQFF. The CDR3 nucleotides read TGTGCCAGCAGCCTTGGTAGCGGGAGTCGCGATGAGCAGTTCTTC.

This clonotype was counted a few times. V is TRBV2 and J is TRBJ2-2; D not resolved. This CDR3 spans 14 amino acids. V was cut by 2 bases and J by 5 bases, with 9 bases left in between. Germline CDR1 is SNHLY and CDR2 is FYNNEI. The CDR3 nucleotides read TGTGCCAGCAGTGAATTCCTCCTTACCGGGGAGCTGTTTTTT. This codes for CASSEFLLTGELFF. Full variable domain (outside the CDR3, taken from reference TRBV2 and TRBJ2-2): EPEVTQTPSHQVTQMGQEVILRCVPISNHLYFYWYRQILGQKVEFLVSFYNNEISEKSEIFDDQFSVERPDGSNFTLKIRSTKLEDSAMYFCASSEFLLTGELFFGEGSRLTVL.

This sequence joins TRBV7-8 and TRBJ1-1; TRBD1 is a possible D gene (5 bases). The CDR3 totals 13 residues. Trimming removed 7 bases from V and 4 bases from J, with 13 bases in between. The germline V gene encodes CDR1 SGHVS and CDR2 FQNEAQ. The CDR3 sequence: CASIPGAGTEAFF. CDR3 coding DNA: TGTGCCAGCATCCCTGGGGCGGGCACTGAAGCTTTCTTT.

This clonotype has only one observation. This likely came from a read error, as a far larger clone is one base away. This CDR3 fails to terminate in the conserved phenylalanine or tryptophan, so it likely reflects a read error. The rearrangement joins TRBV28 to TRBJ1-2; the match to TRBD1 covers 10 bases. Germline values: CDR1 MDHEN, CDR2 SYDVKM. V lost 3 bases to trimming and J lost 6 bases; unmatched junction nucleotides: 4. The CDR3 is 14 residues long. CDR3 loop: CASSLTGGSDGYTS. CDR3 coding DNA: TGTGCCAGCAGTTTGACAGGGGGCAGTGATGGCTACACCTCC.

This clonotype was detected ten times or more. V usage is TRBV28 and J usage is TRBJ1-4; D perhaps matches TRBD1 (6 bases). Germline assignment: CDR1 MDHEN and CDR2 SYDVKM. V was shortened by 6 bases and J by 6 bases, with 17 bases between the two germline ends. CDR3 length: 15 residues. This chain's CDR3 is CASSTSGVGDEKLFF. Written as DNA, the CDR3 is TGTGCCAGCAGCACATCAGGGGTGGGGGATGAAAAACTGTTTTTT.

In regard to this clonotype: A much larger clone lies one base from this, so it may be a read error. The rearrangement joins TRBV28 to TRBJ1-5, with 7 nucleotides matching TRBD1. The CDR3 consists of 13 residues. CDR1 is MDHEN and CDR2 is SYDVKM in the germline V gene. The CDR3 protein is CATADRSNRPQHF. In nucleotides, the CDR3 is TGTGCCACCGCGGACAGGAGCAATCGGCCCCAGCATTTT.

The table lists this clonotype with a few counts. This sequence joins TRBV15 and TRBJ1-1, with D possibly being TRBD1 (5 bases). Germline loops: CDR1 LNHNV, CDR2 YYDKDF (reference sequence). V shed 0 bases and J shed 6 bases, with 11 bases lying between them. There are 14 residues in the CDR3. The CDR3 DNA reads as TGTGCCACCAGCAGAGAGCTGGGGGTCTCTGAAGCTTTCTTT. Protein sequence: CATSRELGVSEAFF.

The rearrangement joins TRBV7-9 to TRBJ1-1; perhaps TRBD1 as D (5 bases). The germline V gene encodes CDR1 SEHNR and CDR2 FQNEAQ (reference sequence). This CDR3 contains 13 residues. Trimming stripped 5 bases from V and 6 bases from J, with 13 bases between. CDR3 sequence reads: CASSPRGTPEAFF. The DNA of the CDR3 is TGTGCCAGCAGCCCCCGGGGCACCCCTGAAGCTTTCTTT.

This clonotype was recorded a few times. CDR3 sequence (DNA): TGCGCCAGCAGCTCGTCGGGAGACGTGAGCTATGGCTACACCTTC. It specifies CASSSSGDVSYGYTF. This rearrangement joins TRBV5-1 to TRBJ1-2, with D unresolved. CDR1 is SGHRS and CDR2 is YFSETQ in the germline V gene. Trimming took 3 bases from V and 4 from J, leaving 16 bases between them. This CDR3 has 15 residues.

The chain combines TRBV5-1 with TRBJ2-2, with D possibly TRBD1 on 6 matching bases. V lost 4 bases and J 4 bases, leaving 14 bases between the germline ends. The CDR3 runs 15 residues. Germline V gene sequence: CDR1 SGHRS, CDR2 YFSETQ. In nucleotides, the CDR3 is TGCGCCAGCAGCCGACGACAGGACCTCACCGGGGAGCTGTTTTTT. Amino acids: CASSRRQDLTGELFF.

This clonotype was counted a few times. The genes are TRBV14 and TRBJ2-7, with a tentative D call TRBD1 (5 bases). V was clipped by 0 bases and J by 0 bases, with 18 bases between them. The CDR3 is made up of 18 amino acids. Germline assignment: CDR1 SGHDN and CDR2 FVKESK. The CDR3 coding sequence is TGTGCCAGCAGCCAAGATCTTCAGGACACCATAGTCTCCTACGAGCAGTACTTC. Translation: CASSQDLQDTIVSYEQYF.

This clonotype has just one count. V is TRBV6-2 or TRBV6-3 and J is TRBJ1-6, with D maybe TRBD1 (6 bases). CDR1 is MNHEY, CDR2 SVGEGT, per germline. V gave up 6 bases and J gave up 7 bases, with 16 bases separating them. The CDR3 is made up of 15 amino acids. Written as DNA, the CDR3 is TGTGCCAGCAGACCTACGGCAGGGGACAATTCACCCCTCCACTTT. It is translated as CASRPTAGDNSPLHF.

The gene calls are TRBV20-1 and TRBJ1-5, with D perhaps matching TRBD1 (5 bases). From germline, CDR1 is DFQATT and CDR2 SNEGSKA (reference sequence). Trimming cost V 5 bases and J 7 bases, with 24 bases left between them. The CDR3 runs 16 residues. The CDR3 DNA follows: TGCAGTGCTGCCTCCGGGACTTCCCAAAGGGGCCAGCCCCAGCATTTT. Protein product: CSAASGTSQRGQPQHF.

About this clonotype itself: This may arise from a read error, as a much more abundant clone is one base away. J is TRBJ1-2 and V is TRBV27; weak D call: TRBD1 (5 bases). This CDR3 spans 14 amino acids. From germline, CDR1 is MNHEY and CDR2 SMNVEV (reference sequence). The CDR3 loop reads CASKVGGKGHGCTF. In DNA form, the CDR3 reads TGTGCCAGCAAGGTGGGCGGTAAGGGGCATGGCTGCACCTTC.

This clonotype has ten or more counts. The V call is TRBV27, the J call TRBJ1-1; D is uncertain. Trimming took off 2 bases at V and 4 bases at J, with 14 bases between the two ends. The germline V gene encodes CDR1 MNHEY and CDR2 SMNVEV (reference sequence). The CDR3 has 15 amino acids. The CDR3 region is CASSLGNLFGTEAFF. The CDR3 bases are TGTGCCAGCAGTTTAGGGAACCTCTTTGGCACTGAAGCTTTCTTT.

The chain couples TRBV5-6 to TRBJ1-4; D is uncertain. With 3 bases removed from V and 3 bases from J, the gap between germline ends came to 12 bases. Germline assignment: CDR1 SGHDT and CDR2 YYEEEE. The CDR3 has 15 residues. The CDR3 DNA follows: TGTGCCAGCAGCTCGATGAGGAACTCTAATGAAAAACTGTTTTTT. This sequence encodes CASSSMRNSNEKLFF.

The chain combines TRBV24-1 with TRBJ2-1, with 10 bases aligning to TRBD2. CDR1 is KGHDR, CDR2 SFDVKD, per germline. J gave up 9 bases and V 5 bases, and 6 bases lay outside the gene matches. CDR3 length: 14 residues. The CDR3 nucleotides are TGTGCCACCAGTGCGGCTAGCGGGGGCGGTGAGCAGTTCTTC. This encodes CATSAASGGGEQFF.

This chain links TRBV7-8 with TRBJ1-2; TRBD1 is a possible D gene (6 bases). Trimming took off 5 bases at V and 7 bases at J, with 20 bases between the two ends. CDR1 is SGHVS, CDR2 FQNEAQ, per germline. The CDR3 runs to 15 residues. The CDR3 is CASSPQGPRALGYTF. For the CDR3, the DNA is TGTGCCAGCAGCCCCCAGGGGCCCAGGGCTCTTGGCTACACCTTC.

A few counts support this clonotype. The V call is TRBV7-3, the J call TRBJ1-1, with 7 bases fitting TRBD1. V lost 9 bases, J lost 5 bases, and 15 bases stayed unmatched. This CDR3 region has 15 residues. The germline gives CDR1 SGHTA, CDR2 FQGTGA. Here the CDR3 reads CARAARGRGRTEAFF. The CDR3 nucleotides are TGTGCCAGGGCAGCCAGGGGGAGGGGAAGGACTGAAGCTTTCTTT.

On this clonotype: One base away lies a much larger clone, so this may be a sequencing read error. The J gene is TRBJ2-5, the V gene TRBV13; no reliable D call. The ends were cut back, 2 bases at V and 2 bases at J, with 9 bases in the middle. The CDR3 sequence is 14 residues long. The germline V gene encodes CDR1 PRHDT and CDR2 FYEKMQ (reference sequence). The CDR3 reads CASSLNLVQETQYF. CDR3 bases: TGTGCCAGCAGCTTAAATCTGGTACAAGAGACCCAGTACTTC.

The chain couples TRBV29-1 to TRBJ1-2; D possibly corresponds to TRBD1 (5 bases). This CDR3 is built from 13 residues. Germline V lookup: CDR1 SQVTM, CDR2 ANQGSEA. The germline V and J ends were trimmed by 3 bases and 4 bases, with 12 bases remaining between them. CDR3 residues: CSVDSWGSYGYTF. In DNA form, the CDR3 reads TGCAGCGTTGATTCTTGGGGCAGCTATGGCTACACCTTC. The whole variable domain, filled in from reference TRBV29-1 and TRBJ1-2, reads SAVISQKPSRDICQRGTSLTIQCQVDSQVTMMFWYRQQPGQSLTLIATANQGSEATYESGFVIDKFPISRPNLTFSTLTVSNMSPEDSSIYLCSVDSWGSYGYTFGSGTRLTVV.

This clonotype has a count of ten or more. CDR3 amino acids: CASKVGAQPQHF. CDR3 sequence (DNA): TGTGCCTCCAAAGTCGGGGCACAGCCCCAGCATTTT. The rearrangement links TRBV2 to TRBJ1-5, with D possibly being TRBD1 (5 bases). The V end lost 11 bases, the J end lost 7 bases, and 15 bases lay between the germline ends. Germline lookup yields CDR1 SNHLY and CDR2 FYNNEI. This CDR3 is built from 12 residues.

This clonotype was detected ten times or more. The J gene is TRBJ1-2, the V gene TRBV28, with unresolved D. The V gene lost 6 bases and the J gene lost 4 bases, with 9 bases spanning the gap. CDR1 MDHEN and CDR2 SYDVKM come from the germline V gene. This CDR3 has 12 amino acids. The CDR3 bases are TGTGCCAGCAGCGTCCGTACCTATGGCTACACCTTC. Amino acid sequence: CASSVRTYGYTF.